These 2 T cell receptor beta chains originate from one sample sequenced in a study of blood T cells in healthy people across ages (dated by TCRdb to 2013 to 2016). Library preparation was by 5' RACE. The run used an Illumina HiSeq 2500. The second PCR ran for roughly 7 to 12 cycles and used a J-beta primer mix along with a sample-barcoded 5' primer. TCRdb cleaned the public reads at Q25 with fastp, built clones with MiXCR and kept in-frame beta chains. All rows with the same CDR3 protein become a single entry with the most common DNA and genes. The sample table records approximately 800,000 distinct CDR3 sequences; about half of these occur just once. Of the sample, 15% to 20% is held by the ten largest clones. Sequencing was done on a sample of blood. The receptors were gathered from an older man in good health.

This clonotype was recorded a few times. CDR3 DNA: TGCAGCGTTGAAGAGGGAGGGCAGGGTGGTCAGCCCCAGCATTTT. The encoded protein is CSVEEGGQGGQPQHF. V and J are TRBV29-1 and TRBJ1-5, with D tentatively TRBD1 (5 bases). The length of the CDR3 is 15 residues. The V end lost 0 bases, the J end lost 6 bases, and 15 bases lay between the germline ends. Germline V gene data show CDR1 as SQVTM and CDR2 as ANQGSEA.

This chain joins TRBV27 and TRBJ2-1; D is unresolved. The length of the CDR3 is 12 residues. V dropped 3 bases and J dropped 10 bases, with 10 bases sitting between them. The germline V gene encodes CDR1 MNHEY and CDR2 SMNVEV (reference sequence). CDR3: CASSFKFPEQFF. In nucleotides, the CDR3 is TGTGCCAGCAGTTTTAAATTTCCCGAGCAGTTCTTC.